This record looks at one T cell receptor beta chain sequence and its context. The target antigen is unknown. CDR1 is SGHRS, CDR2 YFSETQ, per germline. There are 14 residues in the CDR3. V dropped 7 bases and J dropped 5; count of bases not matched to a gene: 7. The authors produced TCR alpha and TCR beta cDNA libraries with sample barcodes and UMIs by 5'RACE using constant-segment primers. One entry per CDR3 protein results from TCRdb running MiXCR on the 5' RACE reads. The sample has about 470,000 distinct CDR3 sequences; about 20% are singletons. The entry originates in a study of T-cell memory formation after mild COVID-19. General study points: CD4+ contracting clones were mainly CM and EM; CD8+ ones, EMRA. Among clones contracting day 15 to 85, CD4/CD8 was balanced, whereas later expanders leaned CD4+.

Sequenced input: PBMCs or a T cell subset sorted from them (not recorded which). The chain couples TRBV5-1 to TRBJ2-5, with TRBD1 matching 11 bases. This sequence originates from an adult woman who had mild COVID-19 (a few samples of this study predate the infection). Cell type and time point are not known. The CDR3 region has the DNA TGCGCCAGCGTTCGGACAGGGGGCAGTGAGACCCAGTACTTC. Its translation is CASVRTGGSETQYF.